Given below is one TCR beta chain in context. This sample was included in a study of blood T cell repertoires in COVID-19. Across the study: Specimens from acute and convalescent COVID-19 originated in the United States, Italy and Spain.

CDR1 and CDR2 from the germline V gene are SNHLY and FYNNEI. The CDR3 covers 15 residues. V lost 7 bases and J lost 0, with 13 bases in between. In the study's own analysis: Amplification of reference gene primers was used by the study to estimate nucleated cell counts. The method was immunoSEQ multiplex PCR; TCRdb's version includes in-frame clones alone and lacks a portion of them. The DNA was the basis for D and trimming; V, J and clone size are from that table. Altogether some 380,000 clones are present, around 90% being singletons, with the ten largest covering around 1.9%. Study members were between about 18 and 100 years old and lived in 24 US regions. Categorization into cohorts depended on clinical history that participants reported.

This TCR was recovered from a woman in her thirties or forties with acute COVID-19. V gene TRBV2 combines with J gene TRBJ1-3, with TRBD1 as a possible D gene (5 bases). The sequenced sample consisted of PBMCs or T cells enriched from blood (not recorded which). For the CDR3, the DNA is TGTGCCAGCACCAGGGATACCTTCTCTGGAAACACCATATATTTT. The encoded protein is CASTRDTFSGNTIYF.